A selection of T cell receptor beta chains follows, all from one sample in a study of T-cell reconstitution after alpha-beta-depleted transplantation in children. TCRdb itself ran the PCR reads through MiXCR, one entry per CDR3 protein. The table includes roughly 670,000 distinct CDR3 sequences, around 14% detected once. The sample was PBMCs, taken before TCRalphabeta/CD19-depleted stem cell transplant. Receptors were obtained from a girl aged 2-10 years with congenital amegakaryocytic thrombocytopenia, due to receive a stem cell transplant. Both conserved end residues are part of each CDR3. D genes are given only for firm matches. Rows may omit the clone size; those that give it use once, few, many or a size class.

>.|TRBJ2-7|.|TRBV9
CASSATGAMIYEQYF
TGTGCCAGCAGCGCGACGGGAGCAATGATCTACGAGCAGTACTTC
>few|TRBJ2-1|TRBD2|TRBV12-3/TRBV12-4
CASSPNHISAGGPYNEQFF
TGTGCCAGTAGTCCAAACCACATTTCCGCGGGAGGGCCCTACAATGAGCAGTTCTTC
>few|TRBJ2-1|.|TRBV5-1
CASSFTRDEQFF
TGCGCCAGCAGCTTTACCCGGGACGAGCAGTTCTTC
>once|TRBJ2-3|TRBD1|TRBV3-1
CPSSQDPGQASHTQYF
TGTCCCAGCAGCCAAGATCCGGGACAGGCTTCACATACGCAGTATTTT
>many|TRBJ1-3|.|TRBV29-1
CSVQGASGNTIYF
TGCAGCGTGCAAGGGGCCTCTGGAAACACCATATATTTT
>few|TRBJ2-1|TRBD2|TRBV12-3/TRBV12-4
CASSPLAGEGYNEQFF
TGTGCCAGCAGTCCCCTAGCGGGAGAGGGCTACAATGAGCAGTTCTTC
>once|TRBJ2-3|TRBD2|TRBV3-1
CASSLTSGSTQYF
TGTGCCAGCAGCCTGACTAGCGGGAGTACGCAGTATTTT
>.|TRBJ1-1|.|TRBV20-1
CSARAHPTAYTEAFF
TGCAGTGCTAGAGCTCACCCGACAGCCTACACTGAAGCTTTCTTT
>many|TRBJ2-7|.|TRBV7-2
CASSLGRVRVDEQYF
TGTGCCAGCAGCTTAGGGAGGGTGCGGGTAGACGAGCAGTACTTC
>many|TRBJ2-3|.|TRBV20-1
CSARPLVDTQYF
TGCAGTGCTAGACCGTTAGTGGATACGCAGTATTTT
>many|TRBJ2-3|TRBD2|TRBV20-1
CSAAQRLAGGIRNTQYF
TGCAGTGCTGCCCAACGGCTAGCGGGAGGTATAAGGAATACGCAGTATTTT
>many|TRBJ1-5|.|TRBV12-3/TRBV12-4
CASSFSSSNQPQHF
TGTGCCAGCAGTTTCTCCTCTAGCAATCAGCCCCAGCATTTT
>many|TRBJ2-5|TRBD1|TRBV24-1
CATSEHRTGKETQYF
TGTGCCACCAGTGAACACCGGACAGGGAAAGAGACCCAGTACTTC
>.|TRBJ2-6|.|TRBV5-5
CASSLHAGANVLTF
TGTGCCAGCAGCCTGCACGCTGGGGCCAACGTCCTGACTTTC
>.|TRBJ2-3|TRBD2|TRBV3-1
CASSPWTSGPSTDTQYF
TGTGCCAGCAGCCCGTGGACTAGCGGGCCCTCCACAGATACGCAGTATTTT
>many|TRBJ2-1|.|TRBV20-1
CSAPTSQIHNEQFF
TGCAGTGCGCCGACTTCCCAAATCCACAATGAGCAGTTCTTC
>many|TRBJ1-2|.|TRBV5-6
CASSFMESVGYTF
TGTGCCAGCAGCTTCATGGAGAGCGTTGGCTACACCTTC
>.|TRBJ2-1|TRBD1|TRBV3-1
CASSQAGQKNNEQFF
TGTGCCAGCAGCCAAGCGGGACAGAAAAACAATGAGCAGTTCTTC
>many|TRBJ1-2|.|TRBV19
CASSLRTGYGYTF
TGTGCCAGTAGTTTGCGGACCGGCTATGGCTACACCTTC
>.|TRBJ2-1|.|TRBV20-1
CSATWNENDQFF
TGCAGTGCAACGTGGAATGAGAATGATCAGTTCTTC
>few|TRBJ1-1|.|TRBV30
CAWSRRGHTEAFF
TGTGCCTGGAGTAGGAGGGGCCACACTGAAGCTTTCTTT
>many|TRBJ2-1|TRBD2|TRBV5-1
CASSLAGGTNEQFF
TGCGCCAGCAGCTTGGCGGGAGGCACCAATGAGCAGTTCTTC
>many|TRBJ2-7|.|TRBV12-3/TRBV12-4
CASSQTSSKQYF
TGTGCCAGCAGTCAGACAAGCTCAAAGCAGTACTTC
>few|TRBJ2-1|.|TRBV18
CASSPGSGENYNEQFF
TGTGCCAGCTCACCAGGCTCAGGGGAAAACTACAATGAGCAGTTCTTC
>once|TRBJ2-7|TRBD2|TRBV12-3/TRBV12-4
CASSFGRLAGSYEQYF
TGTGCCAGCAGTTTCGGCAGGCTAGCGGGTTCCTACGAGCAGTACTTC
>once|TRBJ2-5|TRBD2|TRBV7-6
CASSRGRAEETQYF
TGTGCCAGCAGCCGCGGGAGGGCCGAAGAGACCCAGTACTTC
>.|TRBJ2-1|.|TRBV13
CASSSPRDPREQFF
TGTGCCAGCAGCTCGCCCCGTGACCCTCGGGAGCAGTTCTTC
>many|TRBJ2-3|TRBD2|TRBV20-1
CSALPGLDDVDTQYF
TGCAGTGCCTTACCGGGACTAGATGATGTTGATACGCAGTATTTT
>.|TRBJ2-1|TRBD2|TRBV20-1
CSAHRRDRGLAGGDNEQFF
TGCAGTGCTCATCGCCGGGACAGGGGACTAGCGGGAGGGGACAATGAGCAGTTCTTC
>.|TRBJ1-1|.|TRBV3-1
CASSQVRNTEAFF
TGTGCCAGCAGCCAAGTAAGGAACACTGAAGCTTTCTTT
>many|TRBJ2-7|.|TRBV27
CASSPSRWGEQYF
TGTGCCAGCAGTCCGTCCCGTTGGGGCGAGCAGTACTTC
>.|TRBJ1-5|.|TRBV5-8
CASSLWINSNQPQHF
TGTGCCAGCAGCTTGTGGATCAATAGCAATCAGCCCCAGCATTTT
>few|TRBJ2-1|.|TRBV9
CASSVTWEEIFNEQFF
TGTGCCAGCAGCGTTACGTGGGAGGAGATCTTCAATGAGCAGTTCTTC
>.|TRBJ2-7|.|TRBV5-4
CASKRDATSNEQYF
TGTGCCAGCAAAAGAGACGCCACGTCGAACGAGCAGTACTTC
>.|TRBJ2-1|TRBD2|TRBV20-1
CSARDPRTSGIYNEQFF
TGCAGTGCTAGAGACCCCCGTACTAGCGGGATATACAATGAGCAGTTCTTC
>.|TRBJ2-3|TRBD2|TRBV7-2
CASSEREGVDTQYF
TGTGCCAGCAGCGAGCGGGAGGGGGTAGATACGCAGTATTTT
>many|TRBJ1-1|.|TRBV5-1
CASSTRGGGTEAFF
TGCGCCAGCAGCACCCGGGGAGGGGGGACTGAAGCTTTCTTT
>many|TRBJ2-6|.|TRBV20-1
CSATQPGTSGANVLTF
TGCAGTGCCACACAACCCGGGACCTCTGGGGCCAACGTCCTGACTTTC
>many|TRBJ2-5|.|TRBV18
CASSPDRTQETQYF
TGTGCCAGCTCACCGGACAGAACCCAAGAGACCCAGTACTTC
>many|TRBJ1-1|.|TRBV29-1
CGTENTEAFF
TGCGGTACGGAGAACACTGAAGCTTTCTTT
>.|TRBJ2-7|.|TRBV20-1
CSARGFQGSYEQYF
TGCAGTGCTAGAGGTTTTCAGGGGTCCTACGAGCAGTACTTC
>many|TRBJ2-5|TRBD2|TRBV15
CATSSVGLAGEETQYF
TGTGCCACCAGCAGTGTGGGACTAGCTGGAGAAGAGACCCAGTACTTC
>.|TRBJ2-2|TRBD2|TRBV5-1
CATREGGTGELFF
TGCGCCACCAGGGAGGGAGGCACCGGGGAGCTGTTTTTT
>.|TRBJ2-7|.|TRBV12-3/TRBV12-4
CASRRHRDGNDEQYF
TGTGCCAGCAGGAGACACAGGGACGGGAATGACGAGCAGTACTTC
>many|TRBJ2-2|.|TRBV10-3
CAISERPSETGELFF
TGTGCCATCAGTGAAAGGCCATCTGAAACCGGGGAGCTGTTTTTT
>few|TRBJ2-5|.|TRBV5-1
CASSLLRVVGEQETQYF
TGCGCCAGCAGCCTCCTGCGGGTCGTTGGGGAACAAGAGACCCAGTACTTC
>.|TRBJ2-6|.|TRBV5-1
CASSWRGGLLSGANVLTF
TGCGCCAGCAGCTGGCGGGGCGGGCTACTCTCTGGGGCCAACGTCCTGACTTTC